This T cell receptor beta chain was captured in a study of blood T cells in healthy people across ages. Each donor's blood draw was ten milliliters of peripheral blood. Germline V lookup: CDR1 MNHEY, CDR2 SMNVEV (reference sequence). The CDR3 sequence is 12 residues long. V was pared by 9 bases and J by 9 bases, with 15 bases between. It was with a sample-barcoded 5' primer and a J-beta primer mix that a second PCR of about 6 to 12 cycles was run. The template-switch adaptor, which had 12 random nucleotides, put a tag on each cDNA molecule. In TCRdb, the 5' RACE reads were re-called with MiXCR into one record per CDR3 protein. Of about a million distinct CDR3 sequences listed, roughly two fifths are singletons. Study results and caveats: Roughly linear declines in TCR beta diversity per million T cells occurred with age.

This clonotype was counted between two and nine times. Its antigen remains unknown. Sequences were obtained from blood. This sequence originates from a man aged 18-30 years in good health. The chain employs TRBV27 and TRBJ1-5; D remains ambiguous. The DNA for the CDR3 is TGTGCCAGTACCACCGCTGGAGCGCCCCAGCATTTT. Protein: CASTTAGAPQHF.